The rows below give T cell receptor beta chains drawn from one sample of a study of a mutant IDH1 vaccine in newly diagnosed glioma. Only in-frame clones appear in the TCRdb table, and some are missing; sequencing was by immunoSEQ multiplex PCR. The repertoire includes about 46,000 clones, more than 80% of them detected once, and roughly 2.4% sits in the top ten. The input for sequencing was PBMCs, taken from a glioma patient treated with radiotherapy, temozolomide or both. All receptors come from a man aged 35 to 55 with glioma. Both conserved end residues are part of each CDR3. D genes are given only for firm matches. Part of the rows lack a size; the others show once, few, many or a class for expanded clones.

abundance	v_gene	j_gene	d_gene	CDR3aa	CDR3nt
-	TRBV6-6	TRBJ1-1	-	CASSGEAFF	TGTGCCAGCAGCGGTGAAGCTTTCTTT
-	TRBV14	TRBJ2-6	-	CASSRIGANVLTF	TGTGCCAGCAGCCGTATAGGCGCCAACGTCCTGACTTTC
-	TRBV19	TRBJ2-1	-	CASGIQSSYNEQFF	TGTGCCAGTGGGATCCAGAGCTCCTACAATGAGCAGTTCTTC
once	TRBV19	TRBJ2-2	TRBD1	CASSMTGSTGELFF	TGTGCCAGTAGTATGACAGGGTCGACCGGGGAGCTGTTTTTT
-	TRBV2	TRBJ2-5	TRBD1	CASYRDRGTRETQYF	TGTGCCAGCTACCGGGACAGGGGAACGCGAGAGACCCAGTACTTC
-	TRBV7-2	TRBJ2-5	-	CASMRDPQETQYF	TGTGCCAGCATGAGAGACCCTCAAGAGACCCAGTACTTC
-	TRBV10-3	TRBJ2-2	-	CAISESSTGELFF	TGTGCCATCAGTGAGTCGAGTACCGGGGAGCTGTTTTTT
-	TRBV10-3	TRBJ2-1	TRBD2	CAISETGTRRNHEQFF	TGTGCCATCAGTGAGACAGGGACTAGGAGGAACCATGAGCAGTTCTTC
-	TRBV15	TRBJ1-3	-	CATSRDGVSGNTIYF	TGTGCCACCAGCAGGGACGGTGTATCTGGAAACACCATATATTTT
few	TRBV19	TRBJ2-1	-	CASREGYNEQFF	TGTGCCAGTAGGGAGGGTTACAATGAGCAGTTCTTC
-	TRBV7-2	TRBJ2-3	TRBD2	CASSSGLAATKSGADTQYF	TGTGCCAGCAGCTCGGGACTAGCGGCCACCAAATCGGGGGCAGATACGCAGTATTTT
-	TRBV18	TRBJ2-2	-	CASSPERERTGELFF	TGTGCCAGCTCACCGGAGAGAGAACGAACCGGGGAGCTGTTTTTT
-	TRBV12-2	TRBJ1-2	-	CASRLSRTRLKPSGGYTF	TGTGCAAGTCGCTTATCCCGAACGCGGTTGAAACCCTCGGGGGGCTACACCTTC
-	TRBV25-1	TRBJ1-1	-	CASSEYGGNTEAFF	TGTGCCAGCAGTGAATACGGGGGGAACACTGAAGCTTTCTTT
-	TRBV7-8	TRBJ1-1	TRBD1	CASSLRQGLSNTEAFF	TGTGCCAGCAGCTTAAGACAGGGCCTCTCGAACACTGAAGCTTTCTTT
-	TRBV6-5	TRBJ2-3	TRBD2	CASNGAGGTDTQYF	TGTGCCAGCAACGGGGCGGGAGGCACAGATACGCAGTATTTT
-	TRBV5-5	TRBJ1-1	-	CASSLGGSNTEAFF	TGTGCCAGCAGCTTGGGAGGGTCGAACACTGAAGCTTTCTTT
-	TRBV11-1	TRBJ2-5	TRBD1	CASSHLQGAGGETQYF	TGTGCCAGCAGCCACCTACAGGGGGCAGGAGGAGAGACCCAGTACTTC
-	TRBV6-5	TRBJ2-7	-	CASSRDGPYEQYF	TGTGCCAGCAGCCGGGACGGACCCTACGAGCAGTACTTC
few	TRBV10-3	TRBJ2-7	-	CAISATGVDEQYF	TGTGCCATCAGCGCCACTGGGGTCGACGAGCAGTACTTC
-	TRBV7-9	TRBJ1-1	-	CASSLQTEAFF	TGTGCCAGCAGCCTTCAGACTGAAGCTTTCTTT
-	TRBV25-1	TRBJ2-3	-	CASSDPSFSPDTQYF	TGTGCCAGCAGTGACCCCAGCTTTTCTCCAGATACGCAGTATTTT
-	TRBV4-2	TRBJ2-3	TRBD2	CASSPSGRTDTQYF	TGTGCCAGCAGCCCTAGCGGCCGCACAGATACGCAGTATTTT
-	TRBV7-2	TRBJ1-2	-	CASSPRGSSYGYTF	TGTGCCAGCAGCCCCAGGGGTTCGAGCTATGGCTACACCTTC
few	TRBV29-1	TRBJ1-1	-	CSVAGANTEAFF	TGCAGCGTTGCAGGTGCGAACACTGAAGCTTTCTTT
once	TRBV19	TRBJ2-7	TRBD1	CASSSKGRQGNYEQYF	TGTGCCAGTAGTAGCAAAGGGAGACAGGGAAACTACGAGCAGTACTTC
-	TRBV25-1	TRBJ1-6	TRBD1	CASSGGTGPRIVRPLHF	TGTGCCAGCTCAGGGGGGACAGGGCCTCGGATTGTTCGGCCCCTCCACTTT
few	TRBV6-5	TRBJ1-1	-	CASRGRSGSEAFF	TGTGCCAGCAGGGGCAGATCAGGTTCTGAAGCTTTCTTT
-	TRBV11-2	TRBJ2-7	-	CGVEGATYEQYF	TGTGGGGTGGAGGGGGCCACCTACGAGCAGTACTTC
-	TRBV7-3	TRBJ2-3	-	CASGDSTDTQYF	TGTGCCAGCGGCGATAGCACAGATACGCAGTATTTT
once	TRBV7-9	TRBJ1-5	TRBD1	CASSPGTGNQPQHF	TGTGCCAGCAGCCCCGGGACAGGTAATCAGCCCCAGCATTTT
-	TRBV11-3	TRBJ2-2	TRBD2	CASSPAAGDWTGELFF	TGTGCCAGCAGCCCGGCGGCGGGAGATTGGACCGGGGAGCTGTTTTTT
-	TRBV25-1	TRBJ1-1	-	CASSSRFMNTEAFF	TGTGCCAGCAGTAGCAGGTTCATGAACACTGAAGCTTTCTTT
medium-sized	TRBV28	TRBJ2-7	-	CASHAAPMDEQYF	TGTGCCAGCCATGCGGCACCCATGGACGAGCAGTACTTC
-	TRBV5-5	TRBJ2-7	TRBD2	CASRAGTSGSYEQYF	TGTGCCAGCAGAGCCGGGACTAGCGGATCCTACGAGCAGTACTTC
-	TRBV28	TRBJ2-3	-	CASSSGFTSTDTQYF	TGTGCCAGCAGTTCAGGGTTCACTAGCACAGATACGCAGTATTTT
-	TRBV5-8	TRBJ2-2	-	CASSFLVRGRGGELFF	TGTGCCAGCAGCTTTCTAGTAAGAGGGCGCGGCGGGGAGCTGTTTTTT
-	TRBV18	TRBJ2-5	-	CASSPPGQETQYF	TGTGCCAGCTCACCACCGGGGCAAGAGACCCAGTACTTC
-	TRBV6-1	TRBJ1-1	-	CASRRRLGTEAFF	TGTGCCAGCAGAAGGAGGTTGGGGACTGAAGCTTTCTTT
-	TRBV9	TRBJ2-2	TRBD1	CASSLTGTGTGELFF	TGTGCCAGCAGCTTAACCGGGACAGGCACCGGGGAGCTGTTTTTT
-	TRBV5-1	TRBJ2-3	TRBD1	CASSLGQLADTQYF	TGCGCCAGCAGCCTGGGACAGCTCGCAGATACGCAGTATTTT
-	TRBV7-2	TRBJ2-7	-	CASSLVSLGSYEQYF	TGTGCCAGCAGCTTAGTCTCGCTAGGCTCCTACGAGCAGTACTTC
-	TRBV13	TRBJ1-3	-	CASSLGWRGRNTIYF	TGTGCCAGCAGCTTAGGCTGGCGGGGGCGAAACACCATATATTTT
-	TRBV19	TRBJ2-7	TRBD1	CASSEPGQRRNEQYF	TGTGCCAGTAGTGAACCGGGACAGAGGCGCAACGAGCAGTACTTC
-	TRBV5-1	TRBJ2-7	TRBD1	CASSTGQGAREQYF	TGCGCCAGCAGCACCGGACAGGGGGCGAGAGAGCAGTACTTC
-	TRBV6-6	TRBJ2-5	-	CASKWGRRLEETQYF	TGTGCCAGCAAATGGGGCCGGCGACTCGAAGAGACCCAGTACTTC
-	TRBV6-5	TRBJ1-1	-	CASSYTVSREAFF	TGTGCCAGCAGTTACACGGTCTCCCGTGAAGCTTTCTTT
-	TRBV2	TRBJ2-1	TRBD1	CASSGQGYNEQFF	TGTGCCAGCTCGGGACAGGGCTACAATGAGCAGTTCTTC
-	TRBV27	TRBJ1-5	-	CASSSLLQGRVYNQPQHF	TGTGCCAGCAGTTCACTTCTCCAGGGACGTGTCTACAATCAGCCCCAGCATTTT
once	TRBV4-3	TRBJ2-7	-	CASSQGPGVSYEQYF	TGCGCCAGCAGCCAAGGTCCGGGAGTATCCTACGAGCAGTACTTC
-	TRBV7-2	TRBJ1-4	TRBD1	CASSLGGTGSEKLFF	TGTGCCAGCAGCTTAGGGGGGACAGGAAGTGAAAAACTGTTTTTT
-	TRBV6-5	TRBJ2-1	-	CASSGPGPLEQFF	TGTGCCAGCAGTGGGCCGGGACCCCTCGAGCAGTTCTTC
-	TRBV4-2	TRBJ2-7	TRBD1	CASSLTRDSGYEQYF	TGTGCCAGCAGCCTAACCCGGGACAGCGGCTACGAGCAGTACTTC
-	TRBV7-9	TRBJ2-7	TRBD1	CASRFGQGYEQYF	TGTGCCAGCAGATTCGGACAGGGGTACGAGCAGTACTTC
-	TRBV6-6	TRBJ2-2	-	CASSYLGGNGELFF	TGTGCCAGCAGTTACCTTGGGGGAAACGGGGAGCTGTTTTTT
-	TRBV10-3	TRBJ1-4	-	CATSGGGREKLFF	TGTGCCACCTCCGGGGGGGGGCGGGAAAAACTGTTTTTT
-	TRBV2	TRBJ1-4	TRBD1	CASRSLRTGVDEKLFF	TGTGCCAGCAGATCCCTCCGTACAGGGGTGGATGAAAAACTGTTTTTT
-	TRBV7-2	TRBJ2-4	-	CASSLDELAKNIQYF	TGTGCCAGCAGCTTAGATGAGCTAGCCAAAAACATTCAGTACTTC
-	TRBV5-1	TRBJ2-7	-	CASSLGTYEQYF	TGCGCCAGCAGCCTCGGGACCTACGAGCAGTACTTC
-	TRBV7-8	TRBJ2-3	-	CASSLVGPGSDTQYF	TGTGCCAGCAGCTTAGTGGGCCCGGGTTCAGATACGCAGTATTTT